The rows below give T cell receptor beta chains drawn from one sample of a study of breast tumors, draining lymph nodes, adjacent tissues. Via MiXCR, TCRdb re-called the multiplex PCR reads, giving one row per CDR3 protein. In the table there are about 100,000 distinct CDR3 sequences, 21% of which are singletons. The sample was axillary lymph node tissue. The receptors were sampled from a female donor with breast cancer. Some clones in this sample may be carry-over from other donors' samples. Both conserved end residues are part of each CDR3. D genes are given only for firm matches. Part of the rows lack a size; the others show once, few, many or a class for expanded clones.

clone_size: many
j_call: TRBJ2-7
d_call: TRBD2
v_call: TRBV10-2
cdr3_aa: CASRAGREPTYEQYF
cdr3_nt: TGCGCCAGCAGGGCGGGGAGGGAGCCTACATACGAGCAGTACTTC

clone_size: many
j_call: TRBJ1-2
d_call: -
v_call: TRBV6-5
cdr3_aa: CASSYVDPLRYTF
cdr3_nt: TGTGCCAGCAGTTATGTAGATCCTCTACGCTACACCTTC

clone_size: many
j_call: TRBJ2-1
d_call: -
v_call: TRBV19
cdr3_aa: CASHGGPEQFF
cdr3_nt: TGTGCCAGCCACGGAGGGCCCGAGCAGTTCTTC

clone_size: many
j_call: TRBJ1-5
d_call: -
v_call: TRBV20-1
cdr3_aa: CSASRQSYSNQPQHF
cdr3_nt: TGCAGTGCTAGTAGGCAGTCATATAGCAATCAGCCCCAGCATTTT

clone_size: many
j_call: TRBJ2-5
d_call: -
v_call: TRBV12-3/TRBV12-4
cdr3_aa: CASSPGVGETQYF
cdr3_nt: TGTGCCAGCAGCCCCGGGGTTGGAGAGACCCAGTACTTC

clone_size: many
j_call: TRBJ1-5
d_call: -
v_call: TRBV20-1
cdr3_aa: CSARVPWGGNQPQHF
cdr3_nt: TGCAGTGCTAGAGTCCCGTGGGGGGGGAATCAGCCCCAGCATTTT

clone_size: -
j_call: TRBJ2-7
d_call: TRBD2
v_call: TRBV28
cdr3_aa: CASSPTPGTSGFYEQYF
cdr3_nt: TGTGCCAGCAGTCCAACTCCCGGGACTAGCGGTTTCTACGAGCAGTACTTC

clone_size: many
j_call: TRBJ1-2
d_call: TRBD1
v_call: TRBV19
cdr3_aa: CASSTGTGGYGYTF
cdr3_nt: TGTGCCAGTAGTACCGGGACAGGGGGCTATGGCTACACCTTC

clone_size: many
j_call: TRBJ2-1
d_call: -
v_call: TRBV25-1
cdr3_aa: CASKQGRGGRNYNEQFF
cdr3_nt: TGTGCCAGCAAACAGGGGAGAGGGGGGCGTAACTACAATGAGCAGTTCTTC

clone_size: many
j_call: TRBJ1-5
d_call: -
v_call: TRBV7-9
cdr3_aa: CASGGAFGNQPQHF
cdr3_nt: TGTGCCAGCGGGGGGGCTTTTGGCAATCAGCCCCAGCATTTT

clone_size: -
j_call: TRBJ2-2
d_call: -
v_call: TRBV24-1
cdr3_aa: CATAVGLNTGELFF
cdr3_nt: TGTGCCACCGCGGTGGGCCTGAACACCGGGGAGCTGTTTTTT

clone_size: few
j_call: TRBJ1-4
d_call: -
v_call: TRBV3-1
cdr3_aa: CASSQDHRVGGVFF
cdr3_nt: TGTGCCAGCAGCCAAGACCACAGGGTCGGTGGTGTGTTTTTT

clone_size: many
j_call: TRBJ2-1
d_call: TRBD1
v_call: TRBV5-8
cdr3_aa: CASSLADRGWINEQFF
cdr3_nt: TGTGCCAGCAGCTTAGCCGACAGGGGGTGGATCAATGAGCAGTTCTTC

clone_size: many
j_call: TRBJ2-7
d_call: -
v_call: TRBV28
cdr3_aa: CASSLTSLYEQYF
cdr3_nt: TGTGCCAGCAGTTTAACTAGTCTCTACGAGCAGTACTTC

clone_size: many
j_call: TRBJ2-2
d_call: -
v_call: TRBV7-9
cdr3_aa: CASSLNTNTGELFF
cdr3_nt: TGTGCCAGCAGCCTAAACACAAACACCGGGGAGCTGTTTTTT

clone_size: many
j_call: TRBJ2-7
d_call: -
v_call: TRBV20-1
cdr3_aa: CSARDSSDEQYF
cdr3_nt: TGCAGTGCTAGAGACTCTAGCGACGAGCAGTACTTC

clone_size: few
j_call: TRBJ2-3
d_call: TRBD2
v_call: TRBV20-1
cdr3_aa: CSARDPQLADYTQYF
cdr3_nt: TGCAGTGCTAGAGATCCTCAACTAGCGGACTATACGCAGTATTTT

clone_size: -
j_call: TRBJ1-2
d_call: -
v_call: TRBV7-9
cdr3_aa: CASSLGPLGGRNSCTF
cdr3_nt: TGTGCCAGCAGCTTAGGTCCTCTGGGAGGGCGTAACAGCTGCACCTTC

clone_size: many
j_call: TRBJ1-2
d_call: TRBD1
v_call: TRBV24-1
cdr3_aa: CATSDPGQDGYTF
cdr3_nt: TGTGCCACCAGTGACCCCGGACAGGATGGCTACACCTTC

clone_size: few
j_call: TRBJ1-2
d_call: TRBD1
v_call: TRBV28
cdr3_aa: CASSLTGGAYGYTF
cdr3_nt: TGTGCCAGCAGCCTGACAGGGGGCGCCTATGGCTACACCTTC

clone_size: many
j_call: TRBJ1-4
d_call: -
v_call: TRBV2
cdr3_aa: CASSHRPQKSEKLFF
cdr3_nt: TGTGCCAGCAGCCACCGGCCTCAAAAGAGTGAAAAACTGTTTTTT

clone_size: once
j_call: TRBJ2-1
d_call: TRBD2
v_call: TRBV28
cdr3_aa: CASIGLAGWGEQFF
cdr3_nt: TGTGCCAGCATCGGGCTAGCGGGGTGGGGTGAGCAGTTCTTC

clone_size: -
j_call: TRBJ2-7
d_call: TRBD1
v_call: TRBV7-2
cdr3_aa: CASSHRQGAAYEQYF
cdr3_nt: TGTGCCAGCAGCCACCGACAGGGGGCAGCCTACGAGCAGTACTTC

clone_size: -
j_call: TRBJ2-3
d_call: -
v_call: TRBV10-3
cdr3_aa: CAISGPGDTDTQYF
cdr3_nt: TGTGCCATCAGTGGGCCGGGGGACACAGATACGCAGTATTTT

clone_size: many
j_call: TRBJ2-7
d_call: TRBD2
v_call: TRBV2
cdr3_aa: CASSELGSPGGDEQYF
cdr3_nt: TGTGCCAGCAGTGAACTAGGCTCCCCGGGGGGGGACGAGCAGTACTTC

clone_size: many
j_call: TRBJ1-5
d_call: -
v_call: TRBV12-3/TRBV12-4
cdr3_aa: CASSQSYQPQHF
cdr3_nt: TGTGCCAGCAGCCAAAGTTATCAGCCCCAGCATTTT

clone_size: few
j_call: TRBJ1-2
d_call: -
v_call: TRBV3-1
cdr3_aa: CASSSRGLGTNYGYTF
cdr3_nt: TGTGCCAGCAGCTCCCGAGGGCTGGGGACTAACTATGGCTACACCTTC

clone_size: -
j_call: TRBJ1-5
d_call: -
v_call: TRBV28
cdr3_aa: CASVTRLGGNQPQHF
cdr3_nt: TGTGCCAGCGTTACCCGTTTGGGCGGCAATCAGCCCCAGCATTTT

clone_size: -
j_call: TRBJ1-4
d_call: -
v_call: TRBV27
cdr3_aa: CASSLFPSGSEKLFF
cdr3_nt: TGTGCCAGCAGTTTATTCCCATCGGGGAGTGAAAAACTGTTTTTT

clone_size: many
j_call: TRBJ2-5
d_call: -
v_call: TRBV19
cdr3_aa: CASSLDRTAQYF
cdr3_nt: TGTGCCAGTAGTCTTGACCGTACGGCCCAGTACTTC

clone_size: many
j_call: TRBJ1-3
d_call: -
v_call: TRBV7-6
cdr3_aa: CASGLGGASGNTIYF
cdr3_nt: TGTGCCAGCGGGCTTGGGGGGGCATCTGGAAACACCATATATTTT

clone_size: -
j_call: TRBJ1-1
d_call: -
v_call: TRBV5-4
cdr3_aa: CASKAQNTEAFF
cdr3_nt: TGTGCCAGCAAGGCCCAGAACACTGAAGCTTTCTTT

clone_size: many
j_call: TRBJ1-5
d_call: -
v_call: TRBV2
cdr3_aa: CASSLPRKSWGNQPQHF
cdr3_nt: TGTGCCAGCAGCCTACCCAGAAAGTCGTGGGGCAATCAGCCCCAGCATTTT

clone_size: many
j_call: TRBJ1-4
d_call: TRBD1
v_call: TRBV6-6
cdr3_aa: CASSYRLRDRVGEKLFF
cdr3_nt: TGTGCCAGCAGTTACCGTTTGAGGGACAGGGTGGGTGAAAAACTGTTTTTT

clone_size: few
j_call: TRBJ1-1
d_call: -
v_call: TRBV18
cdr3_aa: CASSPDVGGTEAFF
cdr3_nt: TGTGCCAGCTCACCGGATGTGGGAGGGACTGAAGCTTTCTTT

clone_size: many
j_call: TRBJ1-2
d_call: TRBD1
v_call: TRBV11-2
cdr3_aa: CASSLMTGNYGYTF
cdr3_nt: TGTGCCAGCAGCCTAATGACAGGGAACTATGGCTACACCTTC

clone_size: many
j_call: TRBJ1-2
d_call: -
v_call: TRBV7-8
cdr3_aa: CASSLGPRLYGYTF
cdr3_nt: TGTGCCAGCAGCTTAGGCCCCAGACTCTATGGCTACACCTTC

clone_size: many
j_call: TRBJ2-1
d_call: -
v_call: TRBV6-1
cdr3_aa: CASSDTSSSYNEQFF
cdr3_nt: TGTGCCAGCAGTGACACTAGTAGCTCCTACAATGAGCAGTTCTTC

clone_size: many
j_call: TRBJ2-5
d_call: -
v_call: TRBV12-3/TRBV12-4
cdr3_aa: CASSRTRGRTQYF
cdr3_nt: TGTGCCAGCAGTCGGACTAGGGGGCGGACCCAGTACTTC

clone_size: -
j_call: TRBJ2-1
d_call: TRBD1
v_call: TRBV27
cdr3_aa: CASKGAGPYNEQFF
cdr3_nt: TGTGCCAGCAAGGGGGCAGGGCCCTACAATGAGCAGTTCTTC

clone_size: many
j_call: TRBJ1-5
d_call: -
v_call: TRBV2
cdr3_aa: CASSAPSGLRALNQPQHF
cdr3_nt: TGTGCCAGCAGTGCCCCCTCGGGGCTCAGGGCGCTAAATCAGCCCCAGCATTTT

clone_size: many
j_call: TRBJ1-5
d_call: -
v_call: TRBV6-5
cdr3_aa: CASSTGSSNQPQHF
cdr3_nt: TGTGCCAGCAGTACAGGTTCTAGCAATCAGCCCCAGCATTTT

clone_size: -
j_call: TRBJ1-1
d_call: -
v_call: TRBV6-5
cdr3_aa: CASSSWQGDEAFF
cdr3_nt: TGTGCCAGCAGCTCCTGGCAGGGCGATGAAGCTTTCTTT

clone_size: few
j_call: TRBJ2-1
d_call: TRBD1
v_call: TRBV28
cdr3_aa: CASSSPGGEIRQFF
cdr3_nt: TGTGCCAGCAGTTCCCCAGGGGGCGAAATTAGGCAGTTCTTC

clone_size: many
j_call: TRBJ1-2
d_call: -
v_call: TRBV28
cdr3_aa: CASRGSYGYTF
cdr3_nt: TGTGCCAGCAGGGGTTCCTATGGCTACACCTTC

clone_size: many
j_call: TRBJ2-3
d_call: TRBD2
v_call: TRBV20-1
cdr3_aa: CSARGLAGNTDTQYF
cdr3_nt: TGCAGTGCTAGGGGACTAGCGGGGAACACAGATACGCAGTATTTT

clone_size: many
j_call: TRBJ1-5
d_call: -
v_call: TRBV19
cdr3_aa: CASSGTWGGAGNQPQHF
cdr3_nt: TGTGCCAGTAGTGGTACGTGGGGGGGCGCGGGCAATCAGCCCCAGCATTTT